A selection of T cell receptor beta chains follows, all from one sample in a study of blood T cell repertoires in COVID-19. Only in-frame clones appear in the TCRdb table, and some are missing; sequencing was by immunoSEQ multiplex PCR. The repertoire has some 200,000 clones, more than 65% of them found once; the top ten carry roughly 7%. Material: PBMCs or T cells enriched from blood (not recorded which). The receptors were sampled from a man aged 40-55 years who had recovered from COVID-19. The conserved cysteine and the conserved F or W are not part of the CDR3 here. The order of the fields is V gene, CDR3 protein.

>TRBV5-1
ASSVDRNTEAF
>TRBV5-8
ASSFSQGSRNTEAF
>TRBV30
AWIRDRGLGELF
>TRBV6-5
ASRDPRDRTYEQY
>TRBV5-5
ASSPLPVGRTEAF
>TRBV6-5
ASSQEVGRSNIQY
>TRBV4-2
ASSQDRVKNSPLH
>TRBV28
AIRQGAGEQY
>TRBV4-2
ASSQASNQPQH
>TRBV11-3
ASSLGRGGLETQY
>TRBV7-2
ASRVWVPQH
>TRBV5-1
ASRGSGKAGAYYEQY
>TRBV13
ASSLGPAGELF
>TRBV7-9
ASSSIRTGSIYEQY
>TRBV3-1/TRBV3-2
ASSLRTGRAANEKLF
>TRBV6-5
ASSTSGWDTQY
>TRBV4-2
ASSPGTMWSNQPQH
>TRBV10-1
ASSPDRASGYT
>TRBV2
ASSESLGGGETQY
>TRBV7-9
ASSYTGGRSYEQY
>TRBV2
ASSVRRGDQPQH
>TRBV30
ASTVGSRITDTQY
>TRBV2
ASIRQGARGDFNYGYT
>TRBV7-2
ASSQIGWDRTNTEAF
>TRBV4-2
ASSQDLGQGGTEAF
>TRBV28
ASSHRAPEAF
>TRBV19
ASTTIAGASTGELF
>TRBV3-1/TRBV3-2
ASSQLTGELF
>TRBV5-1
ASSPGTSGGTDTQY
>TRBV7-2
ASSSPPVAYNEQF
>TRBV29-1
SVGGGGDGYT
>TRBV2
ASRGGAGDPGYGYT
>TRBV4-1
ASSQGRTGQNTEAF
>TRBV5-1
ASSLVPTGGDEKLF
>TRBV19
ASSRGYVSEAF
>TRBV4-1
ASSQGPTGNRLQETQY
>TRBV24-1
ATRGSTGELF
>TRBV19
ASSWTGGFTDTQY
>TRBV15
ATSLRGNTIY
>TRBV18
ASSPDRNYGYT
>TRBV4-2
ASQSRAGGRNTQY
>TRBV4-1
ASSDRTSGEITGELF
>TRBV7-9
ASSFQGRGTGELF
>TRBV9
ASSVGPWTQY
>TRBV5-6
ASSPKTAYGYT
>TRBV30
AWSRQGDYGYT
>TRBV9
ASSVGSGGAEELF
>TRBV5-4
ASSLVGSRGGELF
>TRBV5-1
ASSPWTGGYSYGYT
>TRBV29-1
SVEEDRASYEQY
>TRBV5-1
ASSLASGGGSEAF